This passage covers 4 T cell receptor beta chains from one sample sequenced in a study of a mutant IDH1 vaccine in newly diagnosed glioma. Time point given: week 11, during vaccination. Mutant IDH1 20-mer peptide, at 300 ug, made up each vaccine dose, with topical imiquimod. These receptors' targets are unknown. TCRdb's copy holds only in-frame clones and misses some; the assay was immunoSEQ multiplex PCR. The repertoire has tens of thousands of clones, roughly 80% of them found once; the top ten carry more than 7.5%. This specimen was PBMCs, taken from a glioma patient whose treatment included an IDH1 peptide vaccine. These receptors all stem from a woman between 18 and 29 years old with glioma.

The rearrangement joins TRBV2 to TRBJ2-6, with TRBD2 matching 9 bases. The CDR3 runs 20 residues. The trim removed 2 bases at V and 0 bases at J, leaving 11 bases unmatched. The V gene's germline CDR1 is SNHLY and CDR2 FYNNEI. The CDR3 DNA follows: TGTGCCAGCAGTGAAAGATCGGTAGCGGGAGTTAGCTCTGGGGCCAACGTCCTGACTTTC. Its translation: CASSERSVAGVSSGANVLTF. The full variable domain, its missing parts supplied by reference TRBV2 and TRBJ2-6, is EPEVTQTPSHQVTQMGQEVILRCVPISNHLYFYWYRQILGQKVEFLVSFYNNEISEKSEIFDDQFSVERPDGSNFTLKIRSTKLEDSAMYFCASSERSVAGVSSGANVLTFGAGSRLTVL.

The rearrangement joins TRBV7-8 to TRBJ2-1, with D perhaps matching TRBD2 (6 bases). Trimming cost V 1 base and J 8 bases, with 6 bases left between them. Germline CDR1 reads SGHVS; CDR2 reads FQNEAQ. The CDR3 totals 12 residues. The CDR3 is CASSLGGDEQFF. CDR3 sequence (DNA): TGTGCCAGCAGCTTAGGCGGGGATGAGCAGTTCTTC.

This clone came up once. V usage is TRBV7-2 and J usage is TRBJ2-7, with 10 bases that match TRBD2. V shed 5 bases and J 9 bases; nucleotides not matched to a gene: 7. Germline lookup yields CDR1 SGHTA and CDR2 FQGNSA. CDR3 length: 13 residues. CDR3 sequence reads: CASSQREGLGQYF. The CDR3 nucleotides are TGTGCCAGCAGCCAGCGGGAGGGCCTGGGGCAGTACTTC.

V gene TRBV16 combines with J gene TRBJ1-2; D gene unclear. This CDR3 has 14 amino acids. Germline CDR1 and CDR2: KGHSY and FQNENV. Trimming stripped 2 bases from V and 7 bases from J, with 14 bases between. Here the CDR3 reads CASSQARGGFGYTF. The CDR3, as DNA: TGTGCCAGCAGCCAAGCTCGGGGAGGGTTTGGCTACACCTTC.